These 23 T cell receptor beta chains were sequenced from one sample in a study of early T cells in non-severe SARS-CoV-2 infection. TCRdb re-called the 5' RACE reads through MiXCR, storing one row per CDR3 protein. The sample carries some 36,000 distinct CDR3 sequences, over 4.5% recorded once. Sequences were obtained from whole blood. These receptors were collected from an adult who was a healthcare worker with PCR-confirmed SARS-CoV-2 infection or an uninfected control (not recorded which).

This clonotype has ten or more counts. The chain links TRBV20-1 to TRBJ2-3; TRBD2 matches 11 bases. The trim removed 0 bases at V and 1 base at J, leaving 3 bases unmatched. Germline V CDR1 and CDR2: DFQATT, SNEGSKA (reference sequence). This CDR3 spans 16 amino acids. The CDR3 loop reads CSARDLAGGGTDTQYF. DNA for the CDR3: TGCAGTGCTAGAGATCTAGCGGGAGGTGGCACAGATACGCAGTATTTT.

This clonotype has at least ten counts. This rearrangement joins TRBV4-2 to TRBJ1-1; the D is unclear. CDR1 is LGHNA, CDR2 YNFKEQ, per germline. This CDR3 has 13 amino acids. V lost 0 bases to trimming and J lost 10 bases, with 12 bases between them. In nucleotides, the CDR3 is TGTGCCAGCAGCCAAGAGAACGCGGTTGGAGCTTTCTTT. It translates to CASSQENAVGAFF.

This clonotype was picked up many times. This chain links TRBV29-1 with TRBJ2-1; no clear D gene. The CDR3 extends over 12 amino acids. Germline-derived CDR1 and CDR2 are SQVTM and ANQGSEA. V was shortened by 6 bases and J by 5 bases, with 11 bases between the two germline ends. The CDR3 DNA reads TGCAGCGTCTTCACAGTTAACAATGAGCAGTTCTTC. It encodes CSVFTVNNEQFF.

This clonotype has a count of ten or more. The V gene is TRBV12-3 or TRBV12-4, the J gene TRBJ2-1, with TRBD2 identical over 9 bases. The J segment lost 5 bases and the V segment lost 3 bases, leaving 5 bases of the junction unmatched. The CDR3 contains 15 residues. The CDR3 region has the DNA TGTGCCAGCAGTTTGGCGGGAGGGGACCACAATGAGCAGTTCTTC. Protein product: CASSLAGGDHNEQFF.

The table lists this clonotype with a few counts. The chain recombines TRBV7-2 with TRBJ1-2; D is unresolved. V gave up 1 base and J gave up 4 bases, with 10 bases separating them. Germline V gives CDR1 SGHTA, CDR2 FQGNSA. This CDR3 contains 14 residues. Here the CDR3 DNA reads TGTGCCAGCAGCTTAGTAGCAGCAACCTATGGCTACACCTTC. This sequence encodes CASSLVAATYGYTF. The variable domain in full, with the rest retrieved from reference TRBV7-2 and TRBJ1-2, is GAGVSQSPSNKVTEKGKDVELRCDPISGHTALYWYRQSLGQGLEFLIYFQGNSAPDKSGLPSDRFSAERTGGSVSTLTIQRTQQEDSAVYLCASSLVAATYGYTFGSGTRLTVV.

This clonotype was detected many times. V usage is TRBV7-8 and J usage is TRBJ2-7; 9 bases agree with TRBD2. The CDR3 is made up of 15 amino acids. V dropped 1 base and J dropped 6; count of bases not matched to a gene: 7. Germline V gene sequence: CDR1 SGHVS, CDR2 FQNEAQ. The CDR3 DNA follows: TGTGCCAGCAGCTTAGTGGTAGCGGGAGTAGGCGAGCAGTACTTC. Translation: CASSLVVAGVGEQYF.

This clonotype was counted many times. The genes are TRBV14 and TRBJ2-1; D gene ambiguous. Germline assignment: CDR1 SGHDN and CDR2 FVKESK. The CDR3 spans 11 residues. V shed 5 bases and J shed 4 bases, with 3 bases lying between them. The CDR3 loop reads CASSEYNEQFF. DNA for the CDR3: TGTGCCAGCAGCGAGTACAATGAGCAGTTCTTC. Based on the CDR3 plus reference TRBV14 and TRBJ2-1, the full variable domain is EAGVTQFPSHSVIEKGQTVTLRCDPISGHDNLYWYRRVMGKEIKFLLHFVKESKQDESGMPNNRFLAERTGGTYSTLKVQPAELEDSGVYFCASSEYNEQFFGPGTRLTVL.

This clonotype was counted at least ten times. The chain joins TRBV7-9 to TRBJ2-1; 9 nucleotides match TRBD2. Unmatched junction bases numbered 11, after V lost 5 bases and J lost 6 bases. This CDR3 has 16 residues. Germline CDR1 reads SEHNR; CDR2 reads FQNEAQ (reference sequence). CDR3 loop: CASSPVGGRAANEQFF. DNA of the CDR3: TGTGCCAGCAGCCCAGTAGGCGGGAGGGCCGCCAATGAGCAGTTCTTC.

In this sample, this clonotype turned up a few times. The CDR3 region is CASAGLERVELFF. DNA of the CDR3: TGTGCCAGCGCAGGGTTGGAAAGAGTTGAACTGTTTTTT. The chain has TRBV4-2 and TRBJ1-4, with D perhaps TRBD1 (5 bases). With 8 bases removed from V and 12 bases from J, the gap between germline ends came to 19 bases. This CDR3 has 13 amino acids. CDR1 and CDR2 (germline): LGHNA, YNFKEQ.

In this sample, this clonotype turned up many times. V usage is TRBV28 and J usage is TRBJ1-5; TRBD1 agrees at 7 bases. Germline CDR1 and CDR2: MDHEN and SYDVKM. The CDR3 runs 15 residues. The J segment lost 7 bases and the V segment lost 6 bases, leaving 12 bases of the junction unmatched. The CDR3 DNA reads as TGTGCCAGCAGCCCATTGGACAGGATAGAGCAGCCCCAGCATTTT. Protein sequence: CASSPLDRIEQPQHF.

The rearrangement links TRBV2 to TRBJ1-2; 10 bases line up with TRBD1. This CDR3 has 13 residues. V was pared by 3 bases and J by 7 bases, with 2 bases of the junction left unmatched. CDR1 and CDR2 from the germline V gene are SNHLY and FYNNEI. The CDR3 nucleotides are TGTGCCAGCAGTGATGGGACAGGGGTTGGCTACACCTTC. It translates to CASSDGTGVGYTF.

This clonotype was counted many times. The chain combines TRBV18 with TRBJ2-7; 7 positions agree with TRBD2. The germline V gene encodes CDR1 KGHSH and CDR2 LQKENI. The CDR3 has 12 residues. V lost 2 bases to trimming and J lost 12 bases; unmatched junction nucleotides: 7. CDR3 sequence: CASSPEGGAWYF. The CDR3 DNA is TGTGCCAGCTCACCAGAGGGAGGGGCTTGGTACTTC. Full variable domain (missing parts from reference TRBV18 and TRBJ2-7): NAGVMQNPRHLVRRRGQEARLRCSPMKGHSHVYWYRQLPEEGLKFMVYLQKENIIDESGMPKERFSAEFPKEGPSILRIQQVVRGDSAAYFCASSPEGGAWYFGPGTRLTVT.

This clonotype was found many times. The rearrangement links TRBV28 to TRBJ2-5; 12 bases fit TRBD2. This CDR3 is 16 amino acids long. Losses at the gene ends were 4 bases for V and 5 bases for J; bases not matched to a gene: 8. CDR1 and CDR2 from the germline V gene are MDHEN and SYDVKM. CDR3 DNA: TGTGCCAGCAGTTCGGAGACTAGCGGGAGACGGGAGACCCAGTACTTC. Translation: CASSSETSGRRETQYF. The full variable domain, in which reference TRBV28 and TRBJ2-5 provide the parts outside the CDR3, is DVKVTQSSRYLVKRTGEKVFLECVQDMDHENMFWYRQDPGLGLRLIYFSYDVKMKEKGDIPEGYSVSREKKERFSLILESASTNQTSMYLCASSSETSGRRETQYFGPGTRLLVL.

Ten or more counts support this clonotype. The V and J genes are TRBV7-9 and TRBJ2-5, with 8 bases that match TRBD2. With V trimmed by 6 bases and J by 5 bases, 5 bases remained unmatched. CDR1 SEHNR and CDR2 FQNEAQ come from the germline V gene (reference sequence). The CDR3 spans 13 residues. The CDR3 sequence is CASRPTGGETQYF. DNA of the CDR3: TGTGCCAGCAGACCAACGGGGGGGGAGACCCAGTACTTC. Variable domain in full (rest from reference TRBV7-9 and TRBJ2-5): DTGVSQNPRHKITKRGQNVTFRCDPISEHNRLYWYRQTLGQGPEFLTYFQNEAQLEKSRLLSDRFSAERPKGSFSTLEIQRTEQGDSAMYLCASRPTGGETQYFGPGTRLLVL.

In its sample, this clonotype was seen many times. The chain links TRBV29-1 to TRBJ1-1; 8 nucleotides line up with TRBD1. Per the germline V gene, CDR1 is SQVTM and CDR2 is ANQGSEA. V shed 4 bases and J 12 bases; nucleotides not matched to a gene: 4. The CDR3 has 10 residues. Here the CDR3 reads CSVGTGKTFF. The CDR3 bases are TGCAGCGTTGGGACAGGGAAAACTTTCTTT.

The gene calls are TRBV7-3 and TRBJ2-1; 9 bases align to TRBD2. The germline CDR1 and CDR2 sequences are SGHTA and FQGTGA. J gave up 3 bases and V 5 bases, and 14 bases lay outside the gene matches. The CDR3 covers 18 residues. CDR3 loop: CASSRRGAGGQGYNEQFF. In DNA, the CDR3 is TGTGCCAGCAGCCGAAGGGGCGCGGGAGGGCAAGGCTACAATGAGCAGTTCTTC.

This clonotype was detected many times. The V gene is TRBV18, the J gene TRBJ1-5, with D perhaps TRBD1 (5 bases). Per the germline V gene, CDR1 is KGHSH and CDR2 is LQKENI. The CDR3 contains 14 residues. Trimming left V 3 bases short and J 4 bases short, with 10 bases between. In DNA form, the CDR3 reads TGTGCCAGCTCACCGGGACGAGGAAATCAGCCCCAGCATTTT. It yields the protein CASSPGRGNQPQHF.

This clonotype has a handful of counts. This chain joins TRBV12-3 or TRBV12-4 and TRBJ1-4, with a weak D call TRBD1 (5 bases). The CDR3 sequence is 13 residues long. V was trimmed by 7 bases and J by 4 bases, leaving 10 bases between them. CDR3 region: CASTDSYNEKLFF. In DNA form, the CDR3 reads TGTGCCAGCACCGACAGCTATAATGAAAAACTGTTTTTT.

This clonotype was observed many times. The chain is built from TRBV12-3 or TRBV12-4 and TRBJ2-2; TRBD2 aligns across 7 bases. With V trimmed by 1 base and J by 6 bases, 5 bases remained unmatched. The CDR3 is 15 residues long. CDR3 loop: CASSLGLAFAGELFF. Written as DNA, the CDR3 is TGTGCCAGCAGTTTAGGACTAGCTTTTGCCGGGGAGCTGTTTTTT.

There are a few counts of this clonotype. The chain uses TRBV29-1 and TRBJ2-7; 7 bases align to TRBD2. Germline V gives CDR1 SQVTM, CDR2 ANQGSEA. V lost 3 bases, J lost 1 base, and 6 bases stayed unmatched. This CDR3 is 14 amino acids long. CDR3 sequence: CSVEVGGLSYEQYF. For the CDR3, the DNA is TGCAGCGTTGAGGTCGGGGGACTATCCTACGAGCAGTACTTC.

This clonotype was observed at least ten times. The chain links TRBV6-6 to TRBJ2-7; the match to TRBD2 covers 7 bases. J gave up 6 bases and V 2 bases, and 10 bases lay outside the gene matches. Germline V CDR1 and CDR2: MNHNY, SVGAGI (reference sequence). The CDR3 covers 15 residues. CDR3 loop: CASSYGEGLRAEQYF. In DNA, the CDR3 is TGTGCCAGCAGTTACGGGGAGGGTCTCCGGGCCGAGCAGTACTTC.

This clonotype was observed at least ten times. The V call is TRBV4-2, the J call TRBJ2-1; 7 bases line up with TRBD2. This CDR3 is 17 amino acids long. V gave up 0 bases and J gave up 6 bases; unmatched junction bases: 11. Per germline, CDR1 LGHNA and CDR2 YNFKEQ. The DNA for the CDR3 is TGTGCCAGCAGCCAAGATGGGGCTAGCGGAAGGTTCAATGAGCAGTTCTTC. Residues: CASSQDGASGRFNEQFF.

There are many counts of this clonotype. The CDR3 spells CASSPKTGLNTEAFF. The DNA for the CDR3 is TGTGCCAGCAGCCCCAAGACAGGTCTCAACACTGAAGCTTTCTTT. V is TRBV5-5 and J is TRBJ1-1, with a tentative D call TRBD1 (6 bases). The CDR3 is 15 amino acids. Trimming left V 4 bases short and J 2 bases short, with 15 bases between. CDR1 is SGHKS and CDR2 is YYEKEE in the germline V gene (reference sequence).